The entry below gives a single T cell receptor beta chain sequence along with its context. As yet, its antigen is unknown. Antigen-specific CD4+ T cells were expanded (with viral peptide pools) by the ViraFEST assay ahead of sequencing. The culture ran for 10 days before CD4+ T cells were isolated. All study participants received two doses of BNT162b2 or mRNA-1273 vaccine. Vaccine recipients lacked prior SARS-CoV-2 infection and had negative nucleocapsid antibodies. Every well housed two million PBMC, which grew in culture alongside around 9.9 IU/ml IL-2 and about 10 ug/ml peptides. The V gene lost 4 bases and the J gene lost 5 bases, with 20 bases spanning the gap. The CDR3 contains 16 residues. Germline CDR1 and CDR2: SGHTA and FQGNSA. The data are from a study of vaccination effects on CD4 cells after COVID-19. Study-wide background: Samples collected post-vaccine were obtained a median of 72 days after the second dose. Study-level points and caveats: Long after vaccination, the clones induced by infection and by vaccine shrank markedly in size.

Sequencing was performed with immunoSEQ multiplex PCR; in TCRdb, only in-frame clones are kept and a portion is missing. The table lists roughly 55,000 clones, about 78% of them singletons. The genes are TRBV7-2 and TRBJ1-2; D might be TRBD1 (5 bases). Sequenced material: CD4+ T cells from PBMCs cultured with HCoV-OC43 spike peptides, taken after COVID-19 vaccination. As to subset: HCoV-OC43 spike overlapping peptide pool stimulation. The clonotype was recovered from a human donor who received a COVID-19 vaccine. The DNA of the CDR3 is TGTGCCAGCAGCTCCAAAACAACCGGGACTGCATATGGCTACACCTTC. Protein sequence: CASSSKTTGTAYGYTF. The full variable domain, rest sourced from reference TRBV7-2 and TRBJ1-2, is GAGVSQSPSNKVTEKGKDVELRCDPISGHTALYWYRQSLGQGLEFLIYFQGNSAPDKSGLPSDRFSAERTGGSVSTLTIQRTQQEDSAVYLCASSSKTTGTAYGYTFGSGTRLTVV.